The 17 T cell receptor beta chains reported below all come from one sample, sequenced in a study of blood T cell repertoires in COVID-19. This table comes from immunoSEQ multiplex PCR, and its TCRdb copy is limited to in-frame clones, with some not included. Of fewer than 90,000 clones listed, about 85% are singletons. Input material: peripheral blood. Receptor source: a man between 65 and 85 years old with active COVID-19.

A note on this clone: The same CDR3 can be traced to other DNA sequences in this sample. The chain uses TRBV7-2 and TRBJ1-3; no definite D call. V gave up 2 bases and J gave up 0 bases, with 8 bases separating them. Germline V gene lookup returns CDR1 SGHTA and CDR2 FQGNSA. This CDR3 contains 15 residues. The CDR3 protein is CASSLSPSSGNTIYF. CDR3 coding DNA: TGTGCCAGCAGCTTAAGTCCGAGCTCTGGAAACACCATATATTTT.

The chain couples TRBV4-1 to TRBJ2-3; 8 bases line up with TRBD2. With V trimmed by 3 bases and J by 4 bases, 12 bases remained unmatched. The length of the CDR3 is 17 residues. Germline V gene sequence: CDR1 MGHRA, CDR2 YSYEKL. CDR3 in DNA: TGCGCCAGCAGCCAGGGCCCCACTAGCGGTGGGGCAGATACGCAGTATTTT. Translation: CASSQGPTSGGADTQYF.

This clone has just one count. CDR3 region: CASSLGAGLEQYF. In DNA, the CDR3 is TGTGCCAGCAGCTTAGGGGCTGGTCTGGAGCAGTACTTC. This rearrangement joins TRBV11-2 to TRBJ2-7, with D uncertain. V lost 1 base, J lost 7 bases, and 11 bases lay in between. The CDR3 consists of 13 residues. CDR1 SGHAT and CDR2 FQNNGV come from the germline V gene. The entire variable domain, with the rest obtained from reference TRBV11-2 and TRBJ2-7, is as follows: EAGVAQSPRYKIIEKRQSVAFWCNPISGHATLYWYQQILGQGPKLLIQFQNNGVVDDSQLPKDRFSAERLKGVDSTLKIQPAKLEDSAVYLCASSLGAGLEQYFGPGTRLTVT.

The gene calls are TRBV4-2 and TRBJ2-3; 12 bases line up with TRBD2. J gave up 11 bases and V 4 bases, and 7 bases lay outside the gene matches. Germline CDR1 is LGHNA and CDR2 is YNFKEQ. The length of the CDR3 is 14 residues. CDR3 sequence reads: CASSPRLAGEGQYF. The CDR3 bases are TGTGCCAGCAGCCCCCGACTAGCGGGAGAGGGGCAGTATTTT.

V gene TRBV6-4 combines with J gene TRBJ2-7; 7 bases are a match to TRBD2. Trimming cost V 4 bases and J 0 bases; bases outside gene matches: 18. Germline lookup yields CDR1 MRHNA and CDR2 SNTAGT. CDR3 length equals 19 residues. The CDR3 here is CASSASPASGGPPSYEQYF. CDR3 in DNA: TGTGCCAGCAGTGCATCCCCAGCTAGCGGAGGCCCCCCCTCCTACGAGCAGTACTTC.

The V call is TRBV18, the J call TRBJ1-1, with D perhaps TRBD1 (5 bases). Germline CDR1 is KGHSH and CDR2 is LQKENI. This CDR3 contains 14 residues. V was cut by 4 bases and J by 4 bases, with 13 bases left in between. Written as DNA, the CDR3 is TGTGCCAGCTCACAAACAGACAGTGGCACTGAAGCTTTCTTT. Encoded protein: CASSQTDSGTEAFF.

V gene TRBV5-1 combines with J gene TRBJ2-6; tentative D call: TRBD2 (5 bases). From germline, CDR1 is SGHRS and CDR2 YFSETQ. The germline V and J ends were trimmed by 3 bases and 0 bases, with 13 bases remaining between them. The length of the CDR3 is 17 residues. In DNA, the CDR3 is TGCGCCAGCAGCTCCCGCGGAGGAAGCTCTGGGGCCAACGTCCTGACTTTC. Residues: CASSSRGGSSGANVLTF.

The V gene is TRBV30, the J gene TRBJ2-7; D gene ambiguous. Per the germline V gene, CDR1 is GTSNPN and CDR2 is SVGIG (reference sequence). CDR3 length: 14 residues. Deletions cut 3 bases from V and 1 base from J, with 13 bases between. The CDR3 region has the DNA TGTGCCTGGAGGGCCTACGGAGTTTCCTACGAGCAGTACTTC. Translation: CAWRAYGVSYEQYF. Combining the CDR3 with reference TRBV30 and TRBJ2-7 gives the whole variable domain SQTIHQWPATLVQPVGSPLSLECTVEGTSNPNLYWYRQAAGRGLQLLFYSVGIGQISSEVPQNLSASRPQDRQFILSSKKLLLSDSGFYLCAWRAYGVSYEQYFGPGTRLTVT.

The table lists this clone with a few counts. Here the CDR3 DNA reads TGTGCCAGCAGCCTGGGACAGGGGCCGGGCTATGGCTACACCTTC. This codes for CASSLGQGPGYGYTF. This chain joins TRBV3-1 (or the pseudogene TRBV3-2) and TRBJ1-2, with 10 bases aligning to TRBD1. This CDR3 region has 15 residues. Germline V gene sequence: CDR1 LGHDT, CDR2 YNNKEL (reference sequence). Trimming at V came to 4 bases and at J to 4 bases, leaving 6 bases not matched to a gene.

V is TRBV28 and J is TRBJ1-5; 12 bases agree with TRBD1. Germline CDR1 and CDR2: MDHEN and SYDVKM. The CDR3 totals 18 residues. V lost 2 bases to trimming and J lost 0 bases; unmatched junction nucleotides: 5. CDR3 nucleotide sequence: TGTGCCAGCAGTTTAATGGGACAGGGGGCTTTTAGCAATCAGCCCCAGCATTTT. As protein: CASSLMGQGAFSNQPQHF.

Ten or more counts support this clone. The V and J genes are TRBV4-1 and TRBJ2-3, with a tentative D call TRBD2 (6 bases). V lost 2 bases, J lost 2 bases, and 20 bases lay in between. Germline V gives CDR1 MGHRA, CDR2 YSYEKL. The CDR3 is made up of 18 amino acids. The CDR3, as DNA: TGCGCCAGCAGCCAACCCCAAGGACTACCCGCCTACACAGATACGCAGTATTTT. Translated, it gives CASSQPQGLPAYTDTQYF.

The chain combines TRBV11-3 with TRBJ2-1; D unclear. The length of the CDR3 is 12 residues. V was shortened by 1 base and J by 10 bases, with 8 bases between the two germline ends. Germline CDR1 is SGHNT and CDR2 is YENEEA. The CDR3 region has the DNA TGTGCCAGCAGCTTAGGGAGTCGGGAGCAGTTCTTC. Protein product: CASSLGSREQFF.

The V gene is TRBV6-2 or TRBV6-3, the J gene TRBJ1-2; no clear D gene. CDR1 is MNHEY, CDR2 SVGEGT, per germline. This CDR3 spans 15 amino acids. The V gene lost 6 bases and the J gene lost 2 bases, with 16 bases spanning the gap. The CDR3 DNA reads TGTGCCAGCAGCCCCCCGGGGAGGCCCAACTATGGCTACACCTTC. It is translated as CASSPPGRPNYGYTF.

The gene calls are TRBV28 and TRBJ1-5; the D gene is possibly TRBD1 (5 bases). Trimming left V 6 bases short and J 1 base short, with 10 bases between. From germline, CDR1 is MDHEN and CDR2 SYDVKM. The CDR3 consists of 14 residues. In DNA form, the CDR3 reads TGTGCCAGCAGGGCGGGGGGGAGCAATCAGCCCCAGCATTTT. It specifies CASRAGGSNQPQHF.

The sample holds one count of this clone. The chain joins TRBV6-6 to TRBJ2-3, with D possibly matching TRBD2 (5 bases). The CDR3 sequence is 14 residues long. Per the germline V gene, CDR1 is MNHNY and CDR2 is SVGAGI (reference sequence). V lost 6 bases and J lost 0, with 10 bases in between. This CDR3 is CASSLRASTDTQYF. The CDR3 DNA sequence: TGTGCCAGCAGCCTGAGGGCTAGCACAGATACGCAGTATTTT.

CDR3 nucleotides: TGTGCCAGCAGTGGAGCGGGAGGAACAAGGCGGAATGAGCAGTTCTTC. Residues: CASSGAGGTRRNEQFF. This chain connects TRBV2 to TRBJ2-1; the match to TRBD2 covers 9 bases. Germline V gene data show CDR1 as SNHLY and CDR2 as FYNNEI. V dropped 4 bases and J dropped 7; count of bases not matched to a gene: 11. This CDR3 comprises 16 residues.

The rearrangement joins TRBV29-1 to TRBJ1-1; 9 bases are a match to TRBD1. The length of the CDR3 is 12 residues. The V segment lost 7 bases and the J segment 3 bases; nucleotides outside the gene matches: 3. Germline assignment: CDR1 SQVTM and CDR2 ANQGSEA. The CDR3 DNA sequence: TGCAGCGCCCGGACAGGGGACACTGAAGCTTTCTTT. It codes for CSARTGDTEAFF.